These 10 T cell receptor beta chains were all obtained from the same sample, sequenced in a study of radiotherapy plus CTLA-4 blockade in lung cancer. The assay was immunoSEQ multiplex PCR, and TCRdb's table has in-frame clones only and misses some. The data show around 90,000 clones, approximately 83% seen once. This material consisted of peripheral blood, taken from a patient treated with radiotherapy plus ipilimumab. The receptor source for this set is a human donor with non-small cell lung cancer that progressed on radiotherapy plus ipilimumab.

CDR3: CASSLAGLRTDTQYF. The CDR3 region has the DNA TGTGCCAGCAGCTTAGCGGGGCTCCGCACAGATACGCAGTATTTT. V and J are TRBV7-3 and TRBJ2-3; tentatively, D is TRBD2 (6 bases). CDR3 length: 15 amino acids. Germline values: CDR1 SGHTA, CDR2 FQGTGA. Trimming removed 2 bases at V and 1 base at J, with 10 bases between.

The chain is built from TRBV9 and TRBJ1-1; D might be TRBD1 (5 bases). The germline V and J ends were trimmed by 3 bases and 5 bases, with 17 bases remaining between them. Germline CDR1 and CDR2: SGDLS and YYNGEE. The CDR3 length is 15 residues. The CDR3 coding sequence is TGTGCCAGCAGCGAGGGACCGGACGGGAGGACTGAAGCTTTCTTT. This sequence encodes CASSEGPDGRTEAFF.

The rearrangement links TRBV27 to TRBJ1-2, with TRBD1 matching 7 bases. Germline-derived CDR1 and CDR2 are MNHEY and SMNVEV (reference sequence). The CDR3 loop spans 14 amino acids. V was pared by 4 bases and J by 6 bases, with 8 bases of the junction left unmatched. The CDR3 nucleotides read TGTGCCAGCAGTTCCGGCTTAGGGGGCGATGGCTACACCTTC. This encodes CASSSGLGGDGYTF.

The V and J genes are TRBV6-5 and TRBJ1-2; no clear D gene. The CDR3 is made up of 11 amino acids. With 5 bases removed from V and 7 bases from J, the gap between germline ends came to 8 bases. CDR1 and CDR2 (germline): MNHEY, SVGAGI. The CDR3 protein is CASSNEGGYTF. CDR3 coding DNA: TGTGCCAGCAGTAATGAGGGTGGCTACACCTTC.

The rearrangement links TRBV4-2 to TRBJ2-3; 16 bases agree with TRBD2. This CDR3 region has 18 residues. The germline gives CDR1 LGHNA, CDR2 YNFKEQ. With 3 bases clipped from V and 1 base from J, the junction kept 4 bases outside the gene matches. The CDR3 coding sequence is TGTGCCAGCAGCCAGGGGACTAGCGGGGGGGCCCGCACAGATACGCAGTATTTT. Residues: CASSQGTSGGARTDTQYF.

This chain uses TRBV18 with TRBJ1-2, with TRBD1 matching over 7 bases. CDR3 length: 13 residues. J gave up 7 bases and V 5 bases, and 7 bases lay outside the gene matches. CDR1 KGHSH and CDR2 LQKENI come from the germline V gene. The DNA for the CDR3 is TGTGCCAGCTCAAGGGACAGCTTATCTGGCTACACCTTC. Its protein product is CASSRDSLSGYTF.

The rearrangement links TRBV7-2 to TRBJ1-5; the D gene is possibly TRBD1 (6 bases). CDR3 length: 17 residues. The germline CDR1 and CDR2 sequences are SGHTA and FQGNSA. Trimming took off 5 bases at V and 0 bases at J, with 17 bases between the two ends. The CDR3 DNA follows: TGTGCCAGCAGCCCGCGGGGTTCAGGGGATAGCAATCAGCCCCAGCATTTT. This gives the protein CASSPRGSGDSNQPQHF. Full variable domain (remainder filled in from reference TRBV7-2 and TRBJ1-5): GAGVSQSPSNKVTEKGKDVELRCDPISGHTALYWYRQSLGQGLEFLIYFQGNSAPDKSGLPSDRFSAERTGGSVSTLTIQRTQQEDSAVYLCASSPRGSGDSNQPQHFGDGTRLSIL.

The chain uses TRBV18 and TRBJ1-1; D not resolved. There are 12 residues in the CDR3. Germline V gives CDR1 KGHSH, CDR2 LQKENI. The V end was cut by 3 bases, the J end by 0 bases, with 2 bases between. CDR3 nucleotides: TGTGCCAGCTCACCCATGAACACTGAAGCTTTCTTT. Translating gives CASSPMNTEAFF.

The V gene is TRBV11-2, the J gene TRBJ2-7, with D tentatively TRBD2 (5 bases). With 2 bases removed from V and 3 bases from J, the gap between germline ends came to 14 bases. Per germline, CDR1 SGHAT and CDR2 FQNNGV. This CDR3 region has 15 residues. CDR3 sequence (DNA): TGTGCCAGCAGCTTACCCCGGGGAAGTATCTACGAGCAGTACTTC. This gives the protein CASSLPRGSIYEQYF. The variable domain in full, with the rest retrieved from reference TRBV11-2 and TRBJ2-7, is EAGVAQSPRYKIIEKRQSVAFWCNPISGHATLYWYQQILGQGPKLLIQFQNNGVVDDSQLPKDRFSAERLKGVDSTLKIQPAKLEDSAVYLCASSLPRGSIYEQYFGPGTRLTVT.

V and J are TRBV9 and TRBJ1-3; TRBD1 matches at 10 bases. Per the germline V gene, CDR1 is SGDLS and CDR2 is YYNGEE. Trimming took 3 bases from V and 2 from J; bases not matched to a gene: 2. This CDR3 is built from 15 residues. CDR3 DNA: TGTGCCAGCAGCGCCGGACAGGGGGCTGGAAACACCATATATTTT. This encodes CASSAGQGAGNTIYF.